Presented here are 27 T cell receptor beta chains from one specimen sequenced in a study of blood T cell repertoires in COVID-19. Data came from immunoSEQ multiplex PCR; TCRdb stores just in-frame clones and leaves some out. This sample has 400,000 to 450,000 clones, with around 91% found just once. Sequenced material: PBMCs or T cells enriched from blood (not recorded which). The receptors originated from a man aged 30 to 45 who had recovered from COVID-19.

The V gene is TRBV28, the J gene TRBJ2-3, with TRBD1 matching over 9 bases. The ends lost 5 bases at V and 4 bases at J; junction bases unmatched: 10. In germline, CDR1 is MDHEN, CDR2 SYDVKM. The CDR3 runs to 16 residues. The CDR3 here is CASSPYRTGEADTQYF. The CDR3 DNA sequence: TGTGCCAGCAGTCCATACCGGACAGGGGAGGCAGATACGCAGTATTTT.

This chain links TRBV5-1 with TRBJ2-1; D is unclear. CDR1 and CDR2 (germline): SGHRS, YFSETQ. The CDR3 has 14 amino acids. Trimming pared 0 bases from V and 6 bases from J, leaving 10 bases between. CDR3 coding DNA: TGCGCCAGCAGCTTGGTGACTCTCCCCAATGAGCAGTTCTTC. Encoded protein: CASSLVTLPNEQFF. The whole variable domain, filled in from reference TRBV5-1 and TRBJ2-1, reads KAGVTQTPRYLIKTRGQQVTLSCSPISGHRSVSWYQQTPGQGLQFLFEYFSETQRNKGNFPGRFSGRQFSNSRSEMNVSTLELGDSALYLCASSLVTLPNEQFFGPGTRLTVL.

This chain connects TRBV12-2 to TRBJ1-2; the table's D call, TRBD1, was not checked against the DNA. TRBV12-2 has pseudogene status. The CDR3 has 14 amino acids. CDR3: CASRLGQVRNGYTF. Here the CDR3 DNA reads TGTGCAAGTCGCTTAGGACAGGTCAGGAATGGCTACACCTTC.

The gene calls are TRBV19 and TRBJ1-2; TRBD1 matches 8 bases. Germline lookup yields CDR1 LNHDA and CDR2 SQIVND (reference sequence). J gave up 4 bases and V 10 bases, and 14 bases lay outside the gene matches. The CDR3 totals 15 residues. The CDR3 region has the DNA TGTGCCACCCATACCCGGCAGGGGGCTTTCTATGGCTACACCTTC. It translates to CATHTRQGAFYGYTF.

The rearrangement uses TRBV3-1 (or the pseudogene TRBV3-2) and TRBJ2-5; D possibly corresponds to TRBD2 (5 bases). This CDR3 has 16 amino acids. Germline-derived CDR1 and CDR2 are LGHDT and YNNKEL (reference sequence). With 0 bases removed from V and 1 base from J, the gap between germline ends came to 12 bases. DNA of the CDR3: TGTGCCAGCAGCCAAGATCTAGCCCGGGGCCAAGAGACCCAGTACTTC. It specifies CASSQDLARGQETQYF.

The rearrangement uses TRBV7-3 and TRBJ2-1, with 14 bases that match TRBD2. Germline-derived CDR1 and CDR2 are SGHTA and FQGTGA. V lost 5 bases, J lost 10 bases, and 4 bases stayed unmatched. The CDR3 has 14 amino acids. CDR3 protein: CASSAGLAGEEQFF. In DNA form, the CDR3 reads TGTGCCAGCAGCGCGGGACTAGCGGGAGAAGAGCAGTTCTTC.

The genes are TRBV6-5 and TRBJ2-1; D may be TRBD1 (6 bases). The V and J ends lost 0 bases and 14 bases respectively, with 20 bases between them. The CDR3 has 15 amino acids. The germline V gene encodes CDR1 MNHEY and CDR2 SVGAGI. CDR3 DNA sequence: TGTGCCAGCAGTTACTCGATGGGAACAGGGCTAAAGGAGTTCTTC. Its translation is CASSYSMGTGLKEFF.

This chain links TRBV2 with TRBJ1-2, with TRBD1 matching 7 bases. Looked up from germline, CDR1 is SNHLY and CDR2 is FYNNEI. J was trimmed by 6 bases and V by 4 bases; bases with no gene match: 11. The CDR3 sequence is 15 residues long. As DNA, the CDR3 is TGTGCCAGCAGTGTGGAGGCCAGGGGGGAAAATGGCTACACCTTC. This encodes CASSVEARGENGYTF. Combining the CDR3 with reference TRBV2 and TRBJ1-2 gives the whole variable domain EPEVTQTPSHQVTQMGQEVILRCVPISNHLYFYWYRQILGQKVEFLVSFYNNEISEKSEIFDDQFSVERPDGSNFTLKIRSTKLEDSAMYFCASSVEARGENGYTFGSGTRLTVV.

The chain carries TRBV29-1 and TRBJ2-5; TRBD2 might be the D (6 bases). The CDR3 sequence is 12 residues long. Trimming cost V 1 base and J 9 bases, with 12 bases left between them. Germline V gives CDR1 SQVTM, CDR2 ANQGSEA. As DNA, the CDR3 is TGCAGCGTTGAAGTCCCGGAGGGTTCCCAGTACTTC. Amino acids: CSVEVPEGSQYF.

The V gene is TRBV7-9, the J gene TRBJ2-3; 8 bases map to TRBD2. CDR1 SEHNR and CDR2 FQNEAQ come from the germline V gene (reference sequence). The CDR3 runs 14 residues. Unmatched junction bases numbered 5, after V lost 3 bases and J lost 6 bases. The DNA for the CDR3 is TGTGCCAGCAGCTTCGGGGGGGCCGGGGATACGCAGTATTTT. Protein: CASSFGGAGDTQYF.

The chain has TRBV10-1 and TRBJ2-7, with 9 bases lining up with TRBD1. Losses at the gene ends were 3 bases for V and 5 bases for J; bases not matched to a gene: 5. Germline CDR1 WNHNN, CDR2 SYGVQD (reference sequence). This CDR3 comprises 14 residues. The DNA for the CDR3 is TGCGCCAGCAGTGACCCGACAGGGGGTAACGAGCAGTACTTC. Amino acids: CASSDPTGGNEQYF.

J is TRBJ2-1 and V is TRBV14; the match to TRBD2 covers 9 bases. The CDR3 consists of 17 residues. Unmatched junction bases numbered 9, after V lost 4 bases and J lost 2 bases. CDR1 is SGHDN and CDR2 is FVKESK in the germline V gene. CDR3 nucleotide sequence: TGTGCCAGCAGCCTCCTGACTAGCGGCCCCCCCTACAATGAGCAGTTCTTC. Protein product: CASSLLTSGPPYNEQFF.

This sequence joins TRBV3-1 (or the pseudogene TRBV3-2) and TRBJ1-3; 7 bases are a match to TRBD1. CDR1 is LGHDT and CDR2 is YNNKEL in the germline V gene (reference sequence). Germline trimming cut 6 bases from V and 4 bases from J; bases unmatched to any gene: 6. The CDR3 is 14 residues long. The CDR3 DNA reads TGTGCCAGCAGGCGAGGGACAGAAGGAAACACCATATATTTT. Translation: CASRRGTEGNTIYF.

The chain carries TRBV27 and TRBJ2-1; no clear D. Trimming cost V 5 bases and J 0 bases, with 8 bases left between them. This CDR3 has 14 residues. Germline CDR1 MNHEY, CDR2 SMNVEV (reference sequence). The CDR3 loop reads CASSPSSSYNEQFF. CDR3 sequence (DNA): TGTGCCAGCAGTCCCTCTAGCTCCTACAATGAGCAGTTCTTC.

This CDR3 reads CASTRLSGGAYEQYF. In DNA, the CDR3 is TGTGCCAGCACCCGTCTGAGCGGGGGCGCCTACGAGCAGTACTTC. The chain combines TRBV6-5 with TRBJ2-7, with TRBD2 matching 8 bases. With 7 bases clipped from V and 2 bases from J, the junction kept 10 bases outside the gene matches. Looked up from germline, CDR1 is MNHEY and CDR2 is SVGAGI. CDR3 length: 15 amino acids.

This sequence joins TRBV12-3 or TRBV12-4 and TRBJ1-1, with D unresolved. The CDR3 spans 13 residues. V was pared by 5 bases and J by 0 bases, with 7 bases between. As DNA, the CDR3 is TGTGCCAGCAGTCTAAAGTTGAACACTGAAGCTTTCTTT. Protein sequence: CASSLKLNTEAFF.

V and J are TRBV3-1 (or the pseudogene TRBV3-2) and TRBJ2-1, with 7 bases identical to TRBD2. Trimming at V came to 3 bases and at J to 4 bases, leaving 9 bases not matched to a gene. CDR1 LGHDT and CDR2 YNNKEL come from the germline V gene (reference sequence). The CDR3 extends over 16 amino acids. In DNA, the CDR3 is TGTGCCAGCAGCCAGGAGGGGACTATCAGATACAATGAGCAGTTCTTC. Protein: CASSQEGTIRYNEQFF.

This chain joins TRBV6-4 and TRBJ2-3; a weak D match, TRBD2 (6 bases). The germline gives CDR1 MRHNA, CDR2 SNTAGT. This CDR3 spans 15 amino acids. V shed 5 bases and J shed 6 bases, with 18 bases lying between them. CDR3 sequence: CASSRASGSGDTQYF. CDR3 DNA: TGTGCCAGCAGTCGGGCTTCCGGGAGCGGTGATACGCAGTATTTT.

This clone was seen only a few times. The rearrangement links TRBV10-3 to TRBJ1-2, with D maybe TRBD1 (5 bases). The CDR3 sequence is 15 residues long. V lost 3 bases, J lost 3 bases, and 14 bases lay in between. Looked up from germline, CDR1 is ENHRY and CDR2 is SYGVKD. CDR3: CAISDLDSGDYGYTF. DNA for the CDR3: TGTGCCATCAGTGACCTGGACTCGGGGGACTATGGCTACACCTTC.

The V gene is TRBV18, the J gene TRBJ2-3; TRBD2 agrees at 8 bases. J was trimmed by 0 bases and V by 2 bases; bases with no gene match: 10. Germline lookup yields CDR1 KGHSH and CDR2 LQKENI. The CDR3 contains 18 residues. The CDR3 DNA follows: TGTGCCAGCTCACCAAGAAGTTTAACTAGCGGTAGCACAGATACGCAGTATTTT. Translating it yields CASSPRSLTSGSTDTQYF.

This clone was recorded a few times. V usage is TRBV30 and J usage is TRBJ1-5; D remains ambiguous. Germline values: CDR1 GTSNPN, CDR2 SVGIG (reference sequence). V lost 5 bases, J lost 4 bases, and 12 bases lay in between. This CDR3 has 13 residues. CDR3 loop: CAWAGVTNQPQHF. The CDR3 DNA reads TGTGCCTGGGCGGGAGTAACTAATCAGCCCCAGCATTTT.

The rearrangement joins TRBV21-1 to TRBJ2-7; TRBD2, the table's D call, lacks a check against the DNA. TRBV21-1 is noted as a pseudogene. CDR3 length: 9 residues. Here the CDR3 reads CANSSDYRF. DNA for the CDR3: TGTGCCAACAGCAGTGACTATCGGTTC.

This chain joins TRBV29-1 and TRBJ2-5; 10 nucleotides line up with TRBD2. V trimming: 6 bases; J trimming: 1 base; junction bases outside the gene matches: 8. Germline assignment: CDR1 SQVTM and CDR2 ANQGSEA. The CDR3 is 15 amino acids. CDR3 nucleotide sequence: TGCAGCGTGAATAGTTTAGCGGGAGGCCAAGAGACCCAGTACTTC. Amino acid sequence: CSVNSLAGGQETQYF.

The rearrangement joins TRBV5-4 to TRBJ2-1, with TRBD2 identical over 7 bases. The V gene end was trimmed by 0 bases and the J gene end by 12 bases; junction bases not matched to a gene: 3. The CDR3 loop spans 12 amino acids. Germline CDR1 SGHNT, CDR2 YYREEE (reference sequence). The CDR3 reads CASSLDLAAQFF. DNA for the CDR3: TGTGCCAGCAGCTTGGACCTAGCGGCGCAGTTCTTC.

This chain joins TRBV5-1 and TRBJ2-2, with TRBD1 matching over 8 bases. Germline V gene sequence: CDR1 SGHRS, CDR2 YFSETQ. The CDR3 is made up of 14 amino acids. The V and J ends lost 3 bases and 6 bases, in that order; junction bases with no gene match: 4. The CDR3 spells CASSSQGGSGELFF. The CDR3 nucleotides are TGCGCCAGCAGCTCACAGGGGGGATCCGGGGAGCTGTTTTTT.

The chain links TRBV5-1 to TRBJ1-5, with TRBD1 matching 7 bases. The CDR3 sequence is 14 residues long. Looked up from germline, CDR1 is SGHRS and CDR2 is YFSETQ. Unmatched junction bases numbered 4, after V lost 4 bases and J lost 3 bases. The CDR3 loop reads CASSLGTDNQPQHF. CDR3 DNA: TGCGCCAGCAGCCTCGGGACAGACAATCAGCCCCAGCATTTT.

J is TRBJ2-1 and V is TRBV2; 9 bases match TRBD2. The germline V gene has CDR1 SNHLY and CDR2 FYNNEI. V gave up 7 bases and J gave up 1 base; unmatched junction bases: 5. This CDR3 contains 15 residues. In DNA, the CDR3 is TGTGCCAGCACTGCGGGAGGGCCGTCCTACAATGAGCAGTTCTTC. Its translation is CASTAGGPSYNEQFF.